This T cell receptor beta chain came from a study of vaccination effects on CD4 cells after COVID-19. Study-wide results and limits: Few convalescent patients were included, and no early post-infection timepoints were sampled.

Antigen-specific CD4+ T cells were first expanded with viral peptide pools by the ViraFEST assay and only then sequenced. Culture lasted 10 days before CD4+ T cell isolation. Recipients of the vaccine had no prior SARS-CoV-2 infection and negative nucleocapsid antibodies. In the cultures, half the medium was exchanged for IL-2 medium on days 3 and 7. The J segment lost 6 bases and the V segment lost 6 bases, leaving 11 bases of the junction unmatched. The CDR3 runs 14 residues. Germline CDR1 reads KGHSH; CDR2 reads LQKENI. Measured with immunoSEQ multiplex PCR; TCRdb has only the in-frame clones, and not every one. This table has 77,000 or so clones, about 79% appearing once. About this clone: Its cognate antigen is unknown.

This TCR was recovered from a human donor who received a COVID-19 vaccine. The input for sequencing was CD4+ T cells from PBMCs cultured with SARS-CoV-2 spike peptides, taken before COVID-19 vaccination. J is TRBJ2-7 and V is TRBV18, with 7 bases matching TRBD1. The CDR3 sequence: CASSPVVGGSEQYV. The CDR3, as DNA: TGTGCCAGCTCGCCTGTCGTAGGGGGCTCCGAGCAGTACGTC.